This T cell receptor beta chain was obtained from a study of blood T cell repertoires in COVID-19 (TCRdb year 2020). At the level of the whole study: Collaborator samples came from the United States, Italy and Spain and covered acute and convalescent phases of COVID-19. The repertoires were made available in a free public database intended to serve as a resource for research on the immune response to SARS-CoV-2. The material from the prospective study consisted of cDNA or gDNA derived from T cells, B-cell-depleted T cells, or PBMCs. Where available, HLA class I and class II types were taken from metadata supplied by the sample provider and were not determined by assay-based typing. Sample metadata almost always included a de-identified subject ID, COVID-19 status, age in years and sex. The dataset comprised deeply sampled blood TCRbeta repertoires from subjects exposed to, actively infected with, or recovered from COVID-19. The samples were drawn from the first 160 participants of the ongoing ImmuneRACE study and from over 950 subjects provided by 6 global collaborators.

TCRbeta CDR3 regions were amplified from genomic DNA by means of the immunoSEQ Assay, a bias-controlled multiplex PCR. The study's processing was this. Within the assay, amplification of reference gene primers was used to estimate how many nucleated cells each sample contained. To quantify the absolute abundance of each unique TCRbeta CDR3 rearrangement, sequence reads were collapsed and filtered. For each sample, productive Simpson clonality was calculated by taking the square root of Simpson's diversity index across productive rearrangements. In TCRdb, the immuneACCESS table is reduced to in-frame sequences with V and J assigned. These tables do not hold every clone; where another copy was compared, an unresolved V gene accounts for under half, and the others remain unexplained. Clonal size and the V and J genes are those of that table, whereas D and trimming came from the DNA. The sample includes a few hundred thousand clones, with 87% observed a single time. Around 3% of the sample rests with the top ten.

General conclusions and limits of the study: How much clinical and demographic metadata was included differed by source and by participant, and the metadata was provided uncurated.

Of note for this clone: This clone's antigen is unknown. No much larger clone is present one base from it, and per-base qualities are unavailable.

Enrolling through a virtual design, the prospective study's participants ranged in age from roughly 18 to 89 years and lived across 24 United States geographic areas. Cohort assignment in the prospective study relied on participant-reported clinical history from a screening survey and a study questionnaire. ImmuneRACE Cohort 3 recovered participants were defined by two consecutive negative NP/OP PCR tests, healthcare professional clearance, or symptom resolution. Mobile phlebotomists in the prospective study collected whole blood, serum and a nasopharyngeal or oropharyngeal swab from every participant. Additional blood draws and questionnaires over a 2-month period could optionally be provided by prospective study participants. Before DNA extraction, prospective study blood samples were shipped either frozen or at room temperature. V and J lose 4 bases and 5 bases, and a span of 14 bases separates them. CDR1 SGHDN and CDR2 FVKESK were looked up in the germline V gene. From its cysteine to its phenylalanine, the CDR3 spans 14 amino acids. Of the read, only the CDR3 DNA is kept; its 42 bases are in frame from base 1.

The rearrangement combines TRBV14 with TRBJ1-1; too little of a D gene remains to name it. Material for sequencing was PBMCs or T cells enriched from blood (not recorded which). The TCR sequence derives from a woman aged 30 to 39 who had recovered from COVID-19. The nucleotides read TGTGCCAGCAGCCCATCCCTAGCCCGAACTGAAGCTTTCTTT. This encodes CASSPSLARTEAFF.